The subject of this entry is one T cell receptor beta chain. This clonotype was seen repeatedly, ten times or more. The antigen this receptor binds is unknown. Base qualities were left out, and no much larger clone turns up one base away. The record originates from a study of T-cell memory formation after mild COVID-19 (dated by TCRdb to the early 2020s). Regarding the complete study: TCR sequence clusters from the two donors were largely donor specific. Longitudinal TCRalpha and TCRbeta repertoire sequencing tracked T-cell clones expanding and contracting after mild COVID-19 in a couple of donors. Two young, previously healthy adult volunteers, one female and one male, were included in the cohort. On the study overall, not on this receptor specifically: Clones that contracted from day 15 to 85 showed balanced CD4/CD8 phenotypes, whereas a second wave of clones that expanded from day 15 to 37 leaned towards CD4+. SARS-CoV-2 specificity was not confirmed for the second-wave clones peaking on day 37. The detection of some responding clones in pre-infection memory suggests that pre-existing cross-reactive memory T cells joined the SARS-CoV-2 response. Contracting CD4+ clones appeared mostly in the CM and EM memory subsets, whereas CD8+ clones were enriched in EMRA. Only two mild cases were covered in the study, and larger cohorts including severe cases with pre-infection samples were considered necessary.

Looking up the germline V gene (reference sequence) yields CDR1 SGHKS and CDR2 YYEKEE. Trimming takes 1 base from V and 6 bases from J, and the germline ends sit 16 bases apart. From its cysteine to its phenylalanine, the CDR3 spans 15 amino acids. The retained sequence is limited to the CDR3, 45 bases, with the frame set at the first base. PBMCs were isolated by Ficoll-Paque density gradient centrifugation. Sequencing used an Illumina NovaSeq 6000. TCRalpha and TCRbeta cDNA libraries were constructed by 5'RACE with constant-segment primers, with sample barcodes and unique molecular identifiers being introduced. Trizol reagent was used to extract RNA from every sample. Library amplification was performed in two PCR steps, and a second sample barcode and Illumina TruSeq adapters were introduced in the second step. Sequencing of the libraries was done on an Illumina NovaSeq, producing 2 x 150 bp paired-end reads. Per the authors' processing: The reads were demultiplexed and collapsed into UMI-guided consensus sequences using migec v1.2.7. Using mixcr v2.1.11, UMI consensuses were aligned to TRA and TRB V and J templates and then assembled into clonotypes. A clonotype was counted as expanded or contracted only if both edgeR and NoisET called the change significant, with noise models trained on biological replicates. For edgeR calls, the cutoffs were a false discovery rate-adjusted p below 0.01 and a log2 fold-change threshold of 1. PCA with hierarchical clustering of max-normalized trajectories of the 1000 most abundant clonotypes was used as exploratory dynamics analysis. Separately sequenced CD4+ and CD8+ repertoires were used to assign the CD4 or CD8 phenotype of responding clones. Using fastp at Q25 and MiXCR, TCRdb reprocessed the public reads and kept productive beta chains. Every CDR3 protein is listed once, alongside the most common genes and DNA of its rows. The V and J calls follow TCRdb's processing rather than the paper's. The sample has about 190,000 distinct CDR3 sequences on record, 15% to 20% of them singletons. The ten biggest clones cover around 2.4% of the sample.

The receptor chain draws on TRBV5-5 and TRBJ1-2; the D gene is perhaps TRBD1, from 5 matching bases. The sequence derives from an adult woman who had mild COVID-19 (a few samples of this study predate the infection). The sample titles of this study are shuffled in the database, so cell type and time point are left out; the donor was told from shared clones. The sequenced material came from PBMCs or a T cell subset sorted from them (not recorded which). The CDR3 region reads CASSLRQGLFNGYTF. The DNA sequence reads TGTGCCAGCAGCTTGAGGCAGGGCCTCTTCAATGGCTACACCTTC. Joined to the reference TRBV5-5 and TRBJ1-2 proteins, this CDR3 gives the full variable domain: DAGVTQSPTHLIKTRGQQVTLRCSPISGHKSVSWYQQVLGQGPQFIFQYYEKEERGRGNFPDRFSARQFPNYSSELNVNALLLGDSALYLCASSLRQGLFNGYTFGSGTRLTVV.